Below are 8 T cell receptor beta chains sequenced from a single sample in a study of T cells in Graves' hyperthyroidism and ophthalmopathy. RNA transcripts served as the template for amplifying TCR beta CDR3 regions. During a first-round RT-PCR of the TCR CDR3, the HTBI primer set was used. TCRdb fed the multiplex PCR reads into MiXCR, producing one record per CDR3 protein. The sample contains roughly 250,000 distinct CDR3 sequences, roughly 15% of which appear only once. Sample: blood. The receptors derive from a woman aged 40-49 years with Graves' hyperthyroidism that later progressed to Graves' ophthalmopathy.

The table lists this clonotype with many counts. The chain joins TRBV14 to TRBJ2-1; D is ambiguous. The CDR3 extends over 12 amino acids. Deletions cut 3 bases from V and 6 bases from J, with 6 bases between. Germline V gene sequence: CDR1 SGHDN, CDR2 FVKESK. The CDR3 DNA reads as TGTGCCAGCAGCCAGTCGCGCAATGAGCAGTTCTTC. This codes for CASSQSRNEQFF. The full variable domain, its missing parts supplied by reference TRBV14 and TRBJ2-1, is EAGVTQFPSHSVIEKGQTVTLRCDPISGHDNLYWYRRVMGKEIKFLLHFVKESKQDESGMPNNRFLAERTGGTYSTLKVQPAELEDSGVYFCASSQSRNEQFFGPGTRLTVL.

The gene calls are TRBV2 and TRBJ2-3, with 11 positions matching TRBD2. CDR3 length: 16 amino acids. V lost 6 bases, J lost 4 bases, and 9 bases stayed unmatched. Germline V gives CDR1 SNHLY, CDR2 FYNNEI. CDR3: CASSRQLAGGADTQYF. CDR3 nucleotides: TGTGCCAGCAGCCGGCAGCTAGCGGGAGGTGCAGATACGCAGTATTTT.

This clonotype appeared many times. J is TRBJ1-1 and V is TRBV5-1; perhaps TRBD1 as D (5 bases). CDR3 length: 13 residues. The germline gives CDR1 SGHRS, CDR2 YFSETQ. V lost 4 bases and J lost 5, with 12 bases in between. CDR3 coding DNA: TGCGCCAGCAGCGCCAGGGACTCTACTGAAGCTTTCTTT. Its protein is CASSARDSTEAFF. The entire variable domain, with the rest obtained from reference TRBV5-1 and TRBJ1-1, is as follows: KAGVTQTPRYLIKTRGQQVTLSCSPISGHRSVSWYQQTPGQGLQFLFEYFSETQRNKGNFPGRFSGRQFSNSRSEMNVSTLELGDSALYLCASSARDSTEAFFGQGTRLTVV.

This clonotype was observed a handful of times. The chain employs TRBV5-6 and TRBJ2-1; D not resolved. The length of the CDR3 is 16 residues. The germline V gene encodes CDR1 SGHDT and CDR2 YYEEEE. V lost 4 bases, J lost 8 bases, and 22 bases lay in between. The CDR3 bases are TGTGCCAGCAGCGCTCATCGGGCGGATGGAAGTGATGAGCAGTTCTTC. As protein: CASSAHRADGSDEQFF.

The gene calls are TRBV5-1 and TRBJ2-1, with D maybe TRBD2 (6 bases). V was trimmed by 6 bases and J by 4 bases, leaving 11 bases between them. The CDR3 consists of 13 residues. Germline-derived CDR1 and CDR2 are SGHRS and YFSETQ. CDR3 DNA sequence: TGCGCCAGCACGGGAGATCGGTACAATGAGCAGTTCTTC. Amino acids: CASTGDRYNEQFF.

The chain carries TRBV28 and TRBJ2-7; D possibly uses TRBD1 or TRBD2 (5 bases each). CDR1 is MDHEN, CDR2 SYDVKM, per germline. The V and J ends lost 5 bases and 5 bases respectively, with 16 bases between them. This CDR3 region has 14 residues. The CDR3 spells CASSPSGGFDEQYF. The CDR3 nucleotides read TGTGCCAGCAGTCCCAGTGGGGGTTTCGACGAGCAGTACTTC. The complete variable domain, with remaining parts taken from reference TRBV28 and TRBJ2-7, reads DVKVTQSSRYLVKRTGEKVFLECVQDMDHENMFWYRQDPGLGLRLIYFSYDVKMKEKGDIPEGYSVSREKKERFSLILESASTNQTSMYLCASSPSGGFDEQYFGPGTRLTVT.

This clonotype has just a few counts. A much larger clone sits a single nucleotide away, making a read error possible. The chain uses TRBV12-3 or TRBV12-4 and TRBJ2-2; maybe TRBD1 (5 bases). The CDR3 is made up of 13 amino acids. This CDR3 reads CASSQGSTEELFF. In nucleotides, the CDR3 is TGTGCCAGCAGTCAGGGATCCACCGAGGAGCTGTTTTTT.

In this sample, this clonotype turned up many times. This chain links TRBV6-1 with TRBJ1-5; D perhaps matches TRBD1 (6 bases). The CDR3 sequence is 15 residues long. Germline CDR1 and CDR2: MNHNS and SASEGT. Trimming pared 8 bases from V and 6 bases from J, leaving 20 bases between. The DNA of the CDR3 is TGTGCCAGCGGGAGTGAAACAGGGAGGGGTCAGCCCCAGCATTTT. It is translated as CASGSETGRGQPQHF.